The clone carrying this TCR beta chain was seen a few times. The sample comes from a study of CD8+CD57+ T cells in acquired aplastic anemia. Looking at the study overall: CD4+ cells from healthy donors averaged around 10 million reads.

Using genomic DNA as the template, TCR beta VDJ and CDR3 profiling was carried out. Each CDR3 protein gets one entry after TCRdb re-called the reads with MiXCR. The sample lists approximately 130,000 distinct CDR3 sequences; less than 45% were seen once. Sequenced sample: sorted CD4+, CD8+, or CD8+CD57+ T cells (not recorded which) from PBMCs. The clonotype was recovered from a human donor in good health, serving as a control.

This CDR3 is CAIKDREVSYGYTF. The CDR3 bases are TGTGCCATCAAAGACAGGGAGGTATCCTATGGCTACACCTTC. The chain uses TRBV10-3 and TRBJ1-2; 7 bases align to TRBD1. V was clipped by 7 bases and J by 4 bases; unmatched bases: 9. The CDR3 runs 14 residues. CDR1 and CDR2 from the germline V gene are ENHRY and SYGVKD.